The clone carrying this T cell receptor (beta chain) came up many times. This record belongs to a study of HIV-infected patients and healthy controls. TCRdb independently ran MiXCR on the 5' RACE reads; one entry per CDR3 protein. The sample holds some 70,000 distinct CDR3 sequences, roughly a fifth seen once. The sequenced sample consisted of CD4+ T cells from blood. The clonotype comes from a human donor in good health.

The chain's CDR3 is CASSDAYRGRGETQYF. The CDR3 DNA reads as TGTGCCAGCAGTGATGCTTACAGGGGGCGAGGAGAGACCCAGTACTTC. V and J are TRBV12-3 or TRBV12-4 and TRBJ2-5; 9 bases are shared with TRBD1. The CDR3 is made up of 16 amino acids. V lost 5 bases and J lost 4; bases outside the gene matches: 11.